Shown below are 32 T cell receptor beta chains from a single sample sequenced in a study of vaccination and CD4 T cells after COVID-19. Time point given: late sampling 161 to 241 days after vaccination in three convalescent patients. Described treatment: 10-day PBMC culture with coronavirus spike peptide pools or control peptides (ViraFEST assay). The Oncomine TCR Beta short-read assay sequenced DNA from cultured CD4+ T cells. In TCRdb, the PCR reads were re-called with MiXCR into one record per CDR3 protein. The sample yields around 23,000 distinct CDR3 sequences, around 42% seen once. Which antigens these TCRs recognize remains unknown. This material consisted of CD4+ T cells from blood, cultured in vitro, taken about 7 months after SARS-CoV-2 vaccination. All receptors derive from a human donor who had recovered from COVID-19.

This clonotype was recorded only once. The chain uses TRBV10-2 and TRBJ1-2; 8 positions match TRBD1. Looked up from germline, CDR1 is WSHSY and CDR2 is SAAADI. There are 15 residues in the CDR3. V dropped 8 bases and J dropped 3; count of bases not matched to a gene: 11. CDR3 residues: CASQAVDRADYGYTF. Written as DNA, the CDR3 is TGCGCCAGCCAGGCCGTGGACAGGGCCGACTATGGCTACACCTTC.

This clonotype was detected only a few times. DNA for the CDR3: TGTGCCAGCAGCTCCTATAATTCACCCCTCCACTTT. It yields the protein CASSSYNSPLHF. The chain carries TRBV7-2 and TRBJ1-6; no clear D. V lost 4 bases and J 2 bases, leaving 0 bases between the germline ends. The germline V gene encodes CDR1 SGHTA and CDR2 FQGNSA. This CDR3 comprises 12 residues.

The chain is built from TRBV20-1 and TRBJ2-1, with TRBD2 identical over 9 bases. The CDR3 runs to 18 residues. From germline, CDR1 is DFQATT and CDR2 SNEGSKA (reference sequence). The V and J ends lost 5 bases and 3 bases, in that order; junction bases with no gene match: 17. CDR3 loop: CSALPLAGTTEGYNEQFF. In DNA, the CDR3 is TGCAGTGCTCTCCCCCTAGCGGGAACTACGGAAGGCTACAATGAGCAGTTCTTC.

This chain uses TRBV7-6 with TRBJ2-1; no clear D. The CDR3 is 16 residues long. Trimming pared 5 bases from V and 3 bases from J, leaving 17 bases between. Germline V gene sequence: CDR1 SGHVS, CDR2 FNYEAQ. The CDR3 sequence is CASSRAPGHSYNEQFF. CDR3 coding DNA: TGTGCCAGCAGCCGTGCCCCGGGCCACAGCTACAATGAGCAGTTCTTC. Based on the CDR3 plus reference TRBV7-6 and TRBJ2-1, the full variable domain is GAGVSQSPRYKVTKRGQDVALRCDPISGHVSLYWYRQALGQGPEFLTYFNYEAQQDKSGLPNDRFSAERPEGSISTLTIQRTEQRDSAMYRCASSRAPGHSYNEQFFGPGTRLTVL.

The CDR3 protein is CASSRPLRLAGQETQYF. CDR3 DNA sequence: TGTGCCAGCAGTCGGCCGCTCCGACTAGCGGGACAAGAGACCCAGTACTTC. The chain has TRBV6-1 and TRBJ2-5; 11 positions match TRBD2. V dropped 5 bases and J dropped 2; count of bases not matched to a gene: 10. The CDR3 has 17 amino acids. Per germline, CDR1 MNHNS and CDR2 SASEGT.

For this clonotype: A junction boundary mismatches the germline segment, possibly from a read error. J is TRBJ1-1 and V is TRBV6-1; a weak D match, TRBD1 (6 bases). There are 15 residues in the CDR3. Per the germline V gene, CDR1 is MNHNS and CDR2 is SASEGT. Written as DNA, the CDR3 is TGTGCCAGCCGAAACGGCGCAGGGGAAGGCGCTGAAGCTCTCTTT. Translating gives CASRNGAGEGAEALF.

The V gene is TRBV10-3, the J gene TRBJ2-7; 7 bases align to TRBD2. The CDR3 has 16 residues. Trimming at V came to 7 bases and at J to 1 base, leaving 13 bases not matched to a gene. Germline-derived CDR1 and CDR2 are ENHRY and SYGVKD. CDR3 region: CAINPSTSAGSYEQYF. The CDR3 DNA sequence: TGTGCCATCAACCCCTCTACTAGCGCAGGATCCTACGAGCAGTACTTC.

This clonotype was counted a single time. The chain uses TRBV27 and TRBJ2-1, with TRBD2 identical over 13 bases. CDR3 length: 18 amino acids. The germline V gene has CDR1 MNHEY and CDR2 SMNVEV (reference sequence). With 4 bases clipped from V and 4 bases from J, the junction kept 10 bases outside the gene matches. Written as DNA, the CDR3 is TGTGCCAGCAGTTCACCGATGACTAGCGGGAGGAGATACAATGAGCAGTTCTTC. Translation gives CASSSPMTSGRRYNEQFF.

The rearrangement uses TRBV7-2 and TRBJ2-7, with D possibly matching TRBD2 (7 bases). Trimming pared 5 bases from V and 3 bases from J, leaving 20 bases between. The germline gives CDR1 SGHTA, CDR2 FQGNSA. The CDR3 is 16 residues long. The CDR3 coding sequence is TGTGCCAGCAGCCAGGAGGGGGGGCAATCAGTCTACGAGCAGTACTTC. It codes for CASSQEGGQSVYEQYF.

The V call is TRBV20-1, the J call TRBJ2-3; perhaps TRBD1 as D (6 bases). The CDR3 length is 15 residues. Trimming left V 5 bases short and J 1 base short, with 16 bases between. Germline V CDR1 and CDR2: DFQATT, SNEGSKA (reference sequence). The CDR3 spells CSARGQSGGTDTQYF. CDR3 DNA: TGCAGTGCTCGGGGCCAATCAGGGGGCACAGATACGCAGTATTTT.

The rearrangement links TRBV27 to TRBJ1-1; D gene ambiguous. V shed 0 bases and J shed 6 bases, with 11 bases lying between them. Germline CDR1 reads MNHEY; CDR2 reads SMNVEV (reference sequence). The CDR3 is 14 residues long. The CDR3: CASSLSGSGPEAFF. CDR3 in DNA: TGTGCCAGCAGTTTATCTGGATCGGGCCCTGAAGCTTTCTTT.

The chain carries TRBV20-1 and TRBJ2-1; 11 bases align to TRBD2. This CDR3 has 15 amino acids. The J segment lost 4 bases and the V segment lost 6 bases, leaving 8 bases of the junction unmatched. Germline V lookup: CDR1 DFQATT, CDR2 SNEGSKA (reference sequence). The CDR3 nucleotides read TGCAGTGCAACCTCCGGGACTAGCGGTTACAATGAGCAGTTCTTC. Encoded protein: CSATSGTSGYNEQFF.

The gene calls are TRBV6-1 and TRBJ1-5; D gene uncertain. Germline V gene lookup returns CDR1 MNHNS and CDR2 SASEGT. Trimming took 7 bases from V and 4 from J, leaving 17 bases between them. The CDR3 spans 15 residues. This chain's CDR3 is CASTSHGGGNQPQHF. DNA for the CDR3: TGTGCCAGCACTTCACACGGAGGAGGTAATCAGCCCCAGCATTTT.

As for this clonotype: One end of the junction fails to match germline, which may point to a read error. The V and J genes are TRBV24-1 and TRBJ2-7; TRBD1 aligns across 10 bases. The CDR3 runs 15 residues. CDR1 is KGHDR and CDR2 is SFDVKD in the germline V gene. CDR3 coding DNA: TGTGCCATCAGTGGGTCCGGGACAGGGGCCTACGAGCAGTACTTC. It yields the protein CAISGSGTGAYEQYF.

The V call is TRBV20-1, the J call TRBJ2-5; 7 nucleotides line up with TRBD1. The germline V gene encodes CDR1 DFQATT and CDR2 SNEGSKA (reference sequence). The CDR3 sequence is 14 residues long. The V segment lost 6 bases and the J segment 4 bases; nucleotides outside the gene matches: 11. The CDR3 sequence: CSAGGQESSETQYF. Written as DNA, the CDR3 is TGCAGTGCCGGTGGACAGGAATCTTCAGAGACCCAGTACTTC.

The V gene is TRBV6-1, the J gene TRBJ2-7; the match to TRBD2 covers 8 bases. Trimming at V came to 4 bases and at J to 4 bases, leaving 3 bases not matched to a gene. CDR3 size: 13 residues. CDR1 is MNHNS, CDR2 SASEGT, per germline. CDR3 coding DNA: TGTGCCAGCAGTGCAGGACTAGCTTACGAGCAGTACTTC. This codes for CASSAGLAYEQYF.

This clonotype was detected a few times. The chain joins TRBV6-1 to TRBJ1-2; D is possibly TRBD1 (5 bases). V was cut by 2 bases and J by 5 bases, with 9 bases left in between. Per the germline V gene, CDR1 is MNHNS and CDR2 is SASEGT. This CDR3 spans 13 amino acids. The CDR3: CASSEWGMYGYTF. The DNA for the CDR3 is TGTGCCAGCAGTGAATGGGGCATGTATGGCTACACCTTC.

J is TRBJ2-7 and V is TRBV20-1; 7 positions agree with TRBD2. This CDR3 comprises 14 residues. Germline V gives CDR1 DFQATT, CDR2 SNEGSKA (reference sequence). V gave up 6 bases and J gave up 3 bases; unmatched junction bases: 11. The CDR3 spells CSAPSGGGVYEQYF. CDR3 nucleotides: TGCAGTGCCCCCTCGGGGGGAGGGGTCTACGAGCAGTACTTC.

This sequence joins TRBV20-1 and TRBJ2-2; 7 positions match TRBD1. This CDR3 comprises 15 residues. Per germline, CDR1 DFQATT and CDR2 SNEGSKA (reference sequence). V shed 2 bases and J 5 bases; nucleotides not matched to a gene: 8. CDR3 DNA sequence: TGCAGTGCTAGACCCCTGGGACAGAGGACCGGGGAGCTGTTTTTT. This sequence encodes CSARPLGQRTGELFF.

This clonotype occurred a few times. The rearrangement links TRBV20-1 to TRBJ2-5; the D is unclear. V was trimmed by 5 bases and J by 2 bases, leaving 6 bases between them. Germline values: CDR1 DFQATT, CDR2 SNEGSKA (reference sequence). This CDR3 contains 11 residues. CDR3 nucleotide sequence: TGCAGTGCTGCACTACAAGAGACCCAGTACTTC. Its protein product is CSAALQETQYF.

There are a few counts of this clonotype. V and J are TRBV20-1 and TRBJ2-7, with TRBD2 identical over 8 bases. The CDR3 sequence is 19 residues long. J lost 5 bases, V lost 3 bases, and 24 bases had no gene match. In germline, CDR1 is DFQATT, CDR2 SNEGSKA (reference sequence). Here the CDR3 DNA reads TGCAGTGCTAGTACCACCGGTGGAAGAGCGGGAGAAGCTACAAACGAGCAGTACTTC. It codes for CSASTTGGRAGEATNEQYF.

The chain joins TRBV28 to TRBJ2-3; the match to TRBD2 covers 10 bases. The CDR3 sequence is 17 residues long. The germline V gene has CDR1 MDHEN and CDR2 SYDVKM. With 5 bases clipped from V and 1 base from J, the junction kept 9 bases outside the gene matches. The CDR3 loop reads CASSPGLAAYGTDTQYF. The CDR3 DNA is TGTGCCAGCAGTCCAGGACTAGCGGCTTATGGCACAGATACGCAGTATTTT.

The chain links TRBV20-1 to TRBJ2-5; 7 nucleotides agree with TRBD2. This CDR3 spans 12 amino acids. V was pared by 3 bases and J by 4 bases, with 2 bases of the junction left unmatched. Germline CDR1 is DFQATT and CDR2 is SNEGSKA (reference sequence). CDR3 nucleotide sequence: TGCAGTGCTAGCCGACTAGCAGAGACCCAGTACTTC. Translation: CSASRLAETQYF.

This chain links TRBV18 with TRBJ2-5; D gene unclear. The CDR3 covers 14 residues. The germline V gene encodes CDR1 KGHSH and CDR2 LQKENI. Trimming took 3 bases from V and 2 from J, leaving 10 bases between them. CDR3 protein: CASSPEVRQETQYF. The DNA for the CDR3 is TGTGCCAGCTCACCTGAAGTAAGACAAGAGACCCAGTACTTC.

The rearrangement joins TRBV19 to TRBJ2-1, with D tentatively TRBD2 (7 bases). This CDR3 has 14 amino acids. Deletions cut 0 bases from V and 12 bases from J, with 15 bases between. CDR1 is LNHDA, CDR2 SQIVND, per germline (reference sequence). CDR3: CASSIDLRGRGQFF. CDR3 DNA: TGTGCCAGTAGTATAGATCTGAGGGGGAGGGGGCAGTTCTTC.

This clonotype came up once. The chain combines TRBV28 with TRBJ2-5; TRBD1 or TRBD2 may be the D gene (6 bases each). This CDR3 spans 12 amino acids. Per the germline V gene, CDR1 is MDHEN and CDR2 is SYDVKM. Written as DNA, the CDR3 is TGTGCAGTTGGGCAGGGGAGGGAGACCCAGTACTTC. Its translation: CAVGQGRETQYF.

This clonotype turned up a few times. V is TRBV20-1 and J is TRBJ2-3; TRBD1 aligns across 8 bases. The V gene end was trimmed by 2 bases and the J gene end by 1 base; junction bases not matched to a gene: 8. From germline, CDR1 is DFQATT and CDR2 SNEGSKA (reference sequence). This CDR3 has 16 amino acids. The CDR3, as DNA: TGCAGTGCTAGACACAGGGGGGTGGGTGGCACAGATACGCAGTATTTT. Amino acid sequence: CSARHRGVGGTDTQYF.

Of note for this clonotype: One end of the junction is discordant with germline, which a read error may explain. The chain is built from TRBV20-1 and TRBJ2-5; D perhaps matches TRBD2 (5 bases). The CDR3 is made up of 15 amino acids. The germline CDR1 and CDR2 sequences are DFQATT and SNEGSKA (reference sequence). CDR3 DNA sequence: TGCAGTACTAGGTTGAGGGTGTCGGCGAAAGAGACCCAGTACTTC. It codes for CSTRLRVSAKETQYF.

The chain employs TRBV19 and TRBJ2-3; a weak D match, TRBD2 (5 bases). CDR3 length equals 13 residues. Germline CDR1 and CDR2: LNHDA and SQIVND (reference sequence). The germline V and J ends were trimmed by 6 bases and 5 bases, with 12 bases remaining between them. The CDR3 bases are TGTGCCAGTAGCGACCGGGATCGAGATACGCAGTATTTT. It is translated as CASSDRDRDTQYF.

This clonotype has more than one count but fewer than ten. V is TRBV27 and J is TRBJ1-2; D perhaps matches TRBD1 (6 bases). The CDR3 length is 16 residues. The germline gives CDR1 MNHEY, CDR2 SMNVEV (reference sequence). V was trimmed by 5 bases and J by 0 bases, leaving 16 bases between them. Written as DNA, the CDR3 is TGTGCCAGCAGTCCGTCGACAGGCCGAGCTAACTATGGCTACACCTTC. Translated: CASSPSTGRANYGYTF.

This clonotype was detected once. V usage is TRBV10-2 and J usage is TRBJ2-7; no definite D call. The CDR3 runs 11 residues. From germline, CDR1 is WSHSY and CDR2 SAAADI. V was clipped by 6 bases and J by 7 bases, with 10 bases between them. The chain's CDR3 is CASSNSREQYF. The CDR3 coding sequence is TGCGCCAGCAGCAATAGCCGGGAGCAGTACTTC.

This clonotype was detected a few times. The chain has TRBV7-2 and TRBJ2-1, with 8 bases that match TRBD2. Germline loops: CDR1 SGHTA, CDR2 FQGNSA. V gave up 6 bases and J gave up 5 bases; unmatched junction bases: 9. The CDR3 covers 15 residues. CDR3 sequence: CASREGISGNNEQFF. CDR3 DNA: TGTGCCAGCAGGGAGGGAATTAGCGGGAACAATGAGCAGTTCTTC.